This passage covers 30 T cell receptor beta chains from one sample sequenced in a study of graft-versus-host responses after intestinal transplantation. The table came from immunoSEQ multiplex PCR; TCRdb's copy has only in-frame clones and leaves some out. Of about 110,000 clones listed, approximately 92% are singletons. Which antigens these TCRs recognize remains unknown. The sample consisted of unstimulated CD8+ T cells sorted from spleen or lymph node cells, taken before intestinal transplant. The source is a human donor who received an intestinal transplant.

V usage is TRBV28 and J usage is TRBJ2-1, with a possible D match to TRBD2 (5 bases). Trimming took 3 bases from V and 0 from J, leaving 12 bases between them. Germline V gene lookup returns CDR1 MDHEN and CDR2 SYDVKM. The CDR3 runs 16 residues. The CDR3 loop reads CASSLRVFSSYNEQFF. The CDR3 coding sequence is TGTGCCAGCAGTTTGAGGGTGTTTAGCTCCTACAATGAGCAGTTCTTC.

This chain links TRBV7-9 with TRBJ2-2; the D gene is possibly TRBD1 (6 bases). Per the germline V gene, CDR1 is SEHNR and CDR2 is FQNEAQ (reference sequence). The CDR3 has 16 residues. Deletions cut 4 bases from V and 3 bases from J, with 15 bases between. The CDR3 DNA reads TGTGCCAGCAGCTCGTACAGGGAAACGGACACCGGGGAGCTGTTTTTT. It yields the protein CASSSYRETDTGELFF.

The chain employs TRBV4-1 and TRBJ2-7, with 12 bases matching TRBD2. V shed 1 base and J 6 bases; nucleotides not matched to a gene: 13. Germline CDR1 is MGHRA and CDR2 is YSYEKL. This CDR3 region has 18 residues. CDR3: CASSQVTITSGRISEQYF. The DNA for the CDR3 is TGCGCCAGCAGCCAAGTTACTATCACTAGCGGGAGGATCTCCGAGCAGTACTTC.

The rearrangement links TRBV5-1 to TRBJ1-2, with 8 nucleotides matching TRBD1. The CDR3 has 13 residues. V was clipped by 2 bases and J by 4 bases; unmatched bases: 1. Per germline, CDR1 SGHRS and CDR2 YFSETQ. The CDR3 loop is CASSFTGGYGYTF. CDR3 sequence (DNA): TGCGCCAGCAGCTTCACAGGGGGCTATGGCTACACCTTC. The full variable domain, rest sourced from reference TRBV5-1 and TRBJ1-2, is KAGVTQTPRYLIKTRGQQVTLSCSPISGHRSVSWYQQTPGQGLQFLFEYFSETQRNKGNFPGRFSGRQFSNSRSEMNVSTLELGDSALYLCASSFTGGYGYTFGSGTRLTVV.

This rearrangement joins TRBV28 to TRBJ2-7, with 7 bases fitting TRBD2. The CDR3 covers 13 residues. Germline assignment: CDR1 MDHEN and CDR2 SYDVKM. V was pared by 4 bases and J by 2 bases, with 2 bases of the junction left unmatched. This chain's CDR3 is CASSSRGTYEQYF. The CDR3 bases are TGTGCCAGCAGTTCGCGGGGGACCTACGAGCAGTACTTC.

This rearrangement joins TRBV2 to TRBJ1-1; D unresolved. The germline V gene has CDR1 SNHLY and CDR2 FYNNEI. The CDR3 has 22 residues. V lost 7 bases and J lost 1, with 37 bases in between. CDR3 nucleotide sequence: TGTGCCAGCATGACCATAGGCCGTGGATCACATCTAGGGCAGACGGCGAACACTGAAGCTTTCTTT. This sequence encodes CASMTIGRGSHLGQTANTEAFF. The whole variable domain, remainder taken from reference TRBV2 and TRBJ1-1, is EPEVTQTPSHQVTQMGQEVILRCVPISNHLYFYWYRQILGQKVEFLVSFYNNEISEKSEIFDDQFSVERPDGSNFTLKIRSTKLEDSAMYFCASMTIGRGSHLGQTANTEAFFGQGTRLTVV.

CDR3 loop: CASSRSGTGTETQYF. DNA of the CDR3: TGTGCCAGCAGCCGCTCCGGGACAGGGACGGAGACCCAGTACTTC. The rearrangement uses TRBV7-3 and TRBJ2-5, with 9 bases fitting TRBD1. V shed 5 bases, J shed 5 bases, and the junction held 9 bases outside the gene matches. Germline loops: CDR1 SGHTA, CDR2 FQGTGA. The CDR3 totals 15 residues.

The chain links TRBV7-2 to TRBJ2-4; TRBD1 is a possible D gene (6 bases). V gave up 1 base and J gave up 9 bases, with 13 bases separating them. This CDR3 is 14 amino acids long. Germline values: CDR1 SGHTA, CDR2 FQGNSA. The CDR3 spells CASSLDQGYAIQYF. Written as DNA, the CDR3 is TGTGCCAGCAGCTTAGACCAGGGGTACGCCATTCAGTACTTC.

V is TRBV6-5 and J is TRBJ2-1; 8 bases match TRBD2. This CDR3 has 16 amino acids. Germline V gene data show CDR1 as MNHEY and CDR2 as SVGAGI. The trim removed 2 bases at V and 6 bases at J, leaving 9 bases unmatched. Here the CDR3 DNA reads TGTGCCAGCAGTTACATATCGTTTGGGACTAGCAATGAGCAGTTCTTC. Translating it yields CASSYISFGTSNEQFF.

This chain uses TRBV4-1 with TRBJ2-3; either TRBD1 or TRBD2 may fit D (5 bases each). V was cut by 0 bases and J by 3 bases, with 13 bases left in between. CDR1 MGHRA and CDR2 YSYEKL come from the germline V gene. CDR3 length: 16 residues. In DNA form, the CDR3 reads TGCGCCAGCAGCCAAGATGGGGCGGGCCCGACAGATACGCAGTATTTT. Translation: CASSQDGAGPTDTQYF.

This clone has a handful of counts. The chain is built from TRBV10-3 and TRBJ2-7; D not certain. The length of the CDR3 is 11 residues. CDR1 and CDR2 (germline): ENHRY, SYGVKD. Trimming took off 5 bases at V and 5 bases at J, with 7 bases between the two ends. DNA of the CDR3: TGTGCCATCAGTTCGGGTGACGAGCAGTACTTC. It encodes CAISSGDEQYF.

The gene calls are TRBV4-1 and TRBJ2-1; 8 positions match TRBD2. V shed 1 base and J 4 bases; nucleotides not matched to a gene: 9. The germline gives CDR1 MGHRA, CDR2 YSYEKL. The CDR3 runs 17 residues. CDR3 loop: CASSQVPPAGEYNEQFF. Written as DNA, the CDR3 is TGCGCCAGCAGCCAAGTCCCCCCAGCGGGAGAATACAATGAGCAGTTCTTC.

The rearrangement links TRBV9 to TRBJ2-3; D remains ambiguous. The CDR3 is 15 amino acids. CDR1 and CDR2 (germline): SGDLS, YYNGEE. Trimming cost V 0 bases and J 2 bases, with 10 bases left between them. This CDR3 reads CASSVGDWATDTQYF. The CDR3 coding sequence is TGTGCCAGCAGCGTAGGAGACTGGGCCACAGATACGCAGTATTTT.

V usage is TRBV19 and J usage is TRBJ2-1; 7 positions agree with TRBD2. The CDR3 contains 14 residues. After removal of 8 bases from V and 7 bases from J, the junction contained 11 bases not matched to a gene. Per the germline V gene, CDR1 is LNHDA and CDR2 is SQIVND (reference sequence). The chain's CDR3 is CASDWGGAQNEQFF. The CDR3 region has the DNA TGTGCCAGTGACTGGGGGGGAGCACAAAATGAGCAGTTCTTC.

This chain connects TRBV6-5 to TRBJ2-7; tentatively, D is TRBD2 (6 bases). Germline V gene lookup returns CDR1 MNHEY and CDR2 SVGAGI. With 8 bases removed from V and 0 bases from J, the gap between germline ends came to 8 bases. The CDR3 is 12 residues long. CDR3 nucleotides: TGTGCCAGCTCCGGGGGCTCCTACGAGCAGTACTTC. Its translation is CASSGGSYEQYF.

The V and J genes are TRBV29-1 and TRBJ1-2; D is perhaps TRBD1 (5 bases). This CDR3 contains 12 residues. V was pared by 6 bases and J by 7 bases, with 15 bases between. Germline V CDR1 and CDR2: SQVTM, ANQGSEA. The CDR3 spells CSVVDSWSGYTF. Written as DNA, the CDR3 is TGCAGCGTCGTTGACAGTTGGAGTGGCTACACCTTC.

The V gene is TRBV5-1, the J gene TRBJ1-2; D is perhaps TRBD1 (6 bases). The length of the CDR3 is 16 residues. Germline lookup yields CDR1 SGHRS and CDR2 YFSETQ. V was cut by 4 bases and J by 0 bases, with 16 bases left in between. The CDR3 loop is CASSPAQGMTNYGYTF. The CDR3 DNA sequence: TGCGCCAGCAGCCCCGCTCAGGGGATGACTAACTATGGCTACACCTTC.

The chain joins TRBV28 to TRBJ2-7, with 9 positions matching TRBD2. Germline V CDR1 and CDR2: MDHEN, SYDVKM. CDR3 length: 16 amino acids. Trimming took 5 bases from V and 0 from J; bases not matched to a gene: 8. CDR3: CASSRAAGGISYEQYF. The CDR3 coding sequence is TGTGCCAGCAGTCGCGCAGCGGGAGGAATCTCCTACGAGCAGTACTTC. The whole variable domain, filled in from reference TRBV28 and TRBJ2-7, reads DVKVTQSSRYLVKRTGEKVFLECVQDMDHENMFWYRQDPGLGLRLIYFSYDVKMKEKGDIPEGYSVSREKKERFSLILESASTNQTSMYLCASSRAAGGISYEQYFGPGTRLTVT.

The chain carries TRBV27 and TRBJ1-5, with D perhaps TRBD1 (6 bases). The V and J ends lost 5 bases and 7 bases respectively, with 9 bases between them. Per germline, CDR1 MNHEY and CDR2 SMNVEV (reference sequence). The CDR3 is 12 amino acids. CDR3 protein: CASSNREQPQHF. In DNA form, the CDR3 reads TGTGCCAGCAGTAACAGGGAACAGCCCCAGCATTTT.

The rearrangement links TRBV27 to TRBJ1-2; unclear D gene. The CDR3 is made up of 13 amino acids. CDR1 and CDR2 (germline): MNHEY, SMNVEV (reference sequence). V was shortened by 3 bases and J by 8 bases, with 13 bases between the two germline ends. The CDR3: CASSFGGSWGYTF. CDR3 nucleotides: TGTGCCAGCAGTTTCGGCGGGTCCTGGGGCTACACCTTC.

The chain joins TRBV6-5 to TRBJ2-7; 7 bases match TRBD2. The CDR3 is 14 residues long. With V trimmed by 5 bases and J by 0 bases, 4 bases remained unmatched. Germline V gene data show CDR1 as MNHEY and CDR2 as SVGAGI. This chain's CDR3 is CASSGGLPSYEQYF. As DNA, the CDR3 is TGTGCCAGCAGTGGGGGACTACCCTCCTACGAGCAGTACTTC.

This chain joins TRBV6-5 and TRBJ1-2; TRBD1 might be the D (6 bases). Trimming took off 7 bases at V and 4 bases at J, with 13 bases between the two ends. The CDR3 contains 13 residues. Looked up from germline, CDR1 is MNHEY and CDR2 is SVGAGI. As DNA, the CDR3 is TGTGCCAGCATGGGGGGGCCTGCCTATGGCTACACCTTC. Translated, it gives CASMGGPAYGYTF.

The chain links TRBV27 to TRBJ2-7, with D perhaps given as TRBD1 or TRBD2 (5 bases each). Germline V lookup: CDR1 MNHEY, CDR2 SMNVEV (reference sequence). Trimming left V 0 bases short and J 4 bases short, with 13 bases between. This CDR3 spans 15 amino acids. The CDR3 DNA reads TGTGCCAGCAGTTTATCGTCCGGGACCCTTTACGAGCAGTACTTC. Translating gives CASSLSSGTLYEQYF.

This clone was counted a single time. This rearrangement joins TRBV30 to TRBJ2-7; 9 bases align to TRBD2. Looked up from germline, CDR1 is GTSNPN and CDR2 is SVGIG (reference sequence). The J segment lost 6 bases and the V segment lost 5 bases, leaving 2 bases of the junction unmatched. This CDR3 contains 11 residues. The CDR3 DNA sequence: TGTGCCTGGCGCGGGGGGGTCGAGCAGTACTTC. This encodes CAWRGGVEQYF. The complete variable domain, with remaining parts taken from reference TRBV30 and TRBJ2-7, reads SQTIHQWPATLVQPVGSPLSLECTVEGTSNPNLYWYRQAAGRGLQLLFYSVGIGQISSEVPQNLSASRPQDRQFILSSKKLLLSDSGFYLCAWRGGVEQYFGPGTRLTVT.

This clone was counted a few times. The chain joins TRBV5-1 to TRBJ1-4; D gene ambiguous. Trimming removed 3 bases at V and 8 bases at J, with 11 bases between. CDR3 length: 13 amino acids. Germline values: CDR1 SGHRS, CDR2 YFSETQ. The CDR3 nucleotides are TGCGCCAGCAGCTCGTTCCGGGCGGAAAAACTGTTTTTT. This translates into CASSSFRAEKLFF. Full variable domain (remainder filled in from reference TRBV5-1 and TRBJ1-4): KAGVTQTPRYLIKTRGQQVTLSCSPISGHRSVSWYQQTPGQGLQFLFEYFSETQRNKGNFPGRFSGRQFSNSRSEMNVSTLELGDSALYLCASSSFRAEKLFFGSGTQLSVL.

The chain is built from TRBV27 and TRBJ1-2; TRBD1 matches 8 bases. This CDR3 region has 13 residues. V lost 7 bases, J lost 7 bases, and 8 bases stayed unmatched. Germline loops: CDR1 MNHEY, CDR2 SMNVEV (reference sequence). The CDR3, as DNA: TGTGCCAGCAAAACAACAGGGGGGGGTGGCTACACCTTC. Amino acid sequence: CASKTTGGGGYTF.

The genes are TRBV4-1 and TRBJ2-7; 10 nucleotides match TRBD2. This CDR3 has 15 amino acids. Per the germline V gene, CDR1 is MGHRA and CDR2 is YSYEKL. After removal of 4 bases from V and 0 bases from J, the junction contained 3 bases not matched to a gene. In DNA, the CDR3 is TGCGCCAGCAGCCCTGGACTAGCGGCCTCCTACGAGCAGTACTTC. It yields the protein CASSPGLAASYEQYF.

The chain is built from TRBV2 and TRBJ1-5, with 7 positions matching TRBD1. Germline CDR1 is SNHLY and CDR2 is FYNNEI. The junction had 13 bases not matched to a gene; V was cut back by 6 bases and J by 2 bases. The CDR3 runs to 17 residues. Written as DNA, the CDR3 is TGTGCCAGCAGGGGGGACAGAGGGTTCGGTGGCAATCAGCCCCAGCATTTT. This encodes CASRGDRGFGGNQPQHF.

V gene TRBV4-1 combines with J gene TRBJ2-7; D is perhaps TRBD1 or TRBD2 (5 bases each). The CDR3 runs to 16 residues. The germline V gene encodes CDR1 MGHRA and CDR2 YSYEKL. The V gene lost 2 bases and the J gene lost 6 bases, with 20 bases spanning the gap. The DNA of the CDR3 is TGCGCCAGCAGCCAATTTTCGGGGACCGACTTGGGCGAGCAGTACTTC. Translation gives CASSQFSGTDLGEQYF.

The gene calls are TRBV27 and TRBJ2-1, with 8 bases aligning to TRBD2. With 4 bases clipped from V and 6 bases from J, the junction kept 5 bases outside the gene matches. CDR3 length: 14 residues. CDR1 MNHEY and CDR2 SMNVEV come from the germline V gene (reference sequence). CDR3 sequence reads: CASSSGLAGNEQFF. In DNA form, the CDR3 reads TGTGCCAGCAGTTCCGGACTAGCCGGCAATGAGCAGTTCTTC.